Sequencing of this T cell receptor beta chain was carried out in a study of blood T cell repertoires in COVID-19. Turning to the study itself: The analysed material was cDNA or gDNA that came from T cells, B-cell-depleted T cells, or PBMCs.

V was shortened by 6 bases and J by 10 bases, with 10 bases between the two germline ends. CDR3 size: 11 residues. The germline gives CDR1 LGHDT, CDR2 YNNKEL (reference sequence). Per the original methods: Estimation of nucleated cell counts relied on the amplification of reference gene primers. Assay used: immunoSEQ multiplex PCR; TCRdb lists only in-frame clones, some missing. V, J and clone size reflect that table, while D and trimming were determined from the DNA. The sample records about 350,000 clones, about nine tenths being singletons. The receptor's source is a young woman who had been exposed to COVID-19. V usage is TRBV3-1 (or the pseudogene TRBV3-2) and J usage is TRBJ2-1; D ambiguous. The sample was PBMCs or T cells enriched from blood (not recorded which). CDR3 protein: CASRQLGEQFF. The CDR3 nucleotides read TGTGCCAGCAGGCAGTTGGGCGAGCAGTTCTTC.